This TCR beta chain was obtained from a study of CD8+ T cells in alopecia areata. Extracted from the samples, RNA was reverse transcribed into cDNA to serve as the sequencing template. Libraries were prepared by immunoSEQ multiplex PCR; TCRdb keeps only in-frame clonotypes and omits some of them. The table lists 65,000 to 95,000 clones, roughly half of them singletons. Germline V lookup: CDR1 MNHEY, CDR2 SMNVEV (reference sequence). The V and J ends lost 6 bases and 5 bases respectively, with 10 bases between them. This CDR3 has 13 amino acids. This chain joins TRBV27 and TRBJ2-2; the D gene is possibly TRBD1 (6 bases). The source of this sequence is a human donor with alopecia areata. Source material: NKG2D-high CD8+ T cells sorted from blood. The CDR3 reads CASRGAETGELFF. CDR3 coding DNA: TGTGCCAGCAGGGGGGCGGAAACCGGGGAGCTGTTTTTT.